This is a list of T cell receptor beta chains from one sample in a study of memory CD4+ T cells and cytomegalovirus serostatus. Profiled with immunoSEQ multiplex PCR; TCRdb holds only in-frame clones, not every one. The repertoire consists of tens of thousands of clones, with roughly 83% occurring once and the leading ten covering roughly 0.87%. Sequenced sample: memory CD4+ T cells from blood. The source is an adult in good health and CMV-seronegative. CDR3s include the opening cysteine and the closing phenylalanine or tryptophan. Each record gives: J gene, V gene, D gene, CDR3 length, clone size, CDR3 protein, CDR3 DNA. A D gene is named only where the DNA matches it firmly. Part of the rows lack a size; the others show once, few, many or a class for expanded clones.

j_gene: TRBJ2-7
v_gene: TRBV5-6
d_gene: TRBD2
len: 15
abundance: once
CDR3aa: CASSLGAGGSYEQYF
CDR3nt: TGTGCCAGCAGCTTGGGGGCGGGGGGAAGCTACGAGCAGTACTTC

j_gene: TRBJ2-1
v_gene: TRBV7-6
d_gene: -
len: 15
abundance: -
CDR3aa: CASSLSYRGEGEQFF
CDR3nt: TGTGCCAGCAGCTTGTCTTACAGGGGGGAGGGTGAGCAGTTCTTC

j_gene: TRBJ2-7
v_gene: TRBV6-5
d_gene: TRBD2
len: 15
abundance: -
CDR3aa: CASSYSTSGGREQYF
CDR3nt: TGTGCCAGCAGTTACTCGACTAGCGGGGGACGGGAGCAGTACTTC

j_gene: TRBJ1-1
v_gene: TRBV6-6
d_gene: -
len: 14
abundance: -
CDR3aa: CASSYSTLNTEAFF
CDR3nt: TGTGCCAGCAGTTACTCGACTCTGAACACTGAAGCTTTCTTT

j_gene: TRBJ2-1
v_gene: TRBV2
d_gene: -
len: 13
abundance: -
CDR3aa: CASSEQGDNEQFF
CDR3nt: TGTGCCAGCAGTGAACAGGGAGACAATGAGCAGTTCTTC

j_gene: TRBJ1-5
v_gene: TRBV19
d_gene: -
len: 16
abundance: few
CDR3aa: CASRNLLGGGRQPQHF
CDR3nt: TGTGCCAGTAGAAACTTATTAGGGGGAGGGAGGCAGCCCCAGCATTTT

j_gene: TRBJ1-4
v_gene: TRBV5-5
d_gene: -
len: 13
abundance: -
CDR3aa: CASSSTDREKLFF
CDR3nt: TGTGCCAGCAGCTCGACGGACCGTGAAAAACTGTTTTTT

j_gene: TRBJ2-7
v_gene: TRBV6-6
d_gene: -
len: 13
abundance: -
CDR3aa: CASSYVNTVEQYF
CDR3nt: TGTGCCAGCAGTTACGTAAACACCGTCGAGCAGTACTTC

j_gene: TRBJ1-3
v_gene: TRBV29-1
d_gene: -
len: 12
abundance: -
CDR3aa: CSVEVPGNTIYF
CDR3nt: TGCAGCGTTGAAGTCCCCGGAAACACCATATATTTT

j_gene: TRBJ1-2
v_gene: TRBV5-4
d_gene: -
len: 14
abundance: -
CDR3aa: CASSKSGGSYGYTF
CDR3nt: TGTGCCAGCAGCAAGAGCGGGGGGAGCTATGGCTACACCTTC

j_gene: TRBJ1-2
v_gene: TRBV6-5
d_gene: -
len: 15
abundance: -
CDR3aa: CASSSQGDWIYGYTF
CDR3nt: TGTGCCAGCAGTTCCCAGGGAGATTGGATCTATGGCTACACCTTC

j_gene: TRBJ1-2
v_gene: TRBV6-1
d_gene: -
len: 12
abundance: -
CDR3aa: CASTVSEYGYTF
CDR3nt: TGTGCCAGCACGGTTTCGGAATATGGCTACACCTTC

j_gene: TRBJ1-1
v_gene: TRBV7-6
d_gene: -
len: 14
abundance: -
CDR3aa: CASSLRQGWTEAFF
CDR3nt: TGTGCCAGCAGCTTGCGGCAGGGTTGGACTGAAGCTTTCTTT

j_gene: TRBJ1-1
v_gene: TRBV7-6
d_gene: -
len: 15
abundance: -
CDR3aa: CASSLSPRSNTEAFF
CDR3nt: TGTGCCAGCAGCTTATCACCCCGCAGTAACACTGAAGCTTTCTTT

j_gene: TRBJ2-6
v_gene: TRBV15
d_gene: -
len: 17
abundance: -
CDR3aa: CATSRGSGSGGANVLTF
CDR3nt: TGTGCCACCAGCAGAGGGTCTGGGAGTGGTGGGGCCAACGTCCTGACTTTC

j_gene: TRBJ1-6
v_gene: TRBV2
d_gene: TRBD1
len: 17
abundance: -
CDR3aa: CASRERDSSLLGSPLHF
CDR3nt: TGTGCCAGCAGGGAAAGGGACAGCTCCCTCCTGGGTTCACCCCTCCACTTT

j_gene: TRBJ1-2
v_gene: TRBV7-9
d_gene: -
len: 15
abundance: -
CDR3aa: CASSSRATRNYGYTF
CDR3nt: TGTGCCAGCAGCTCCCGGGCCACGAGGAACTATGGCTACACCTTC

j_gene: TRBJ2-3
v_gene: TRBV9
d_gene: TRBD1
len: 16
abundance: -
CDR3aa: CASSPEPGQGTDTQYF
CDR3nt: TGTGCCAGCAGCCCCGAACCGGGACAGGGGACAGATACGCAGTATTTT

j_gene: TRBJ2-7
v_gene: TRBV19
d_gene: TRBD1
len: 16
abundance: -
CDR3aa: CASSARDSRASYEQYF
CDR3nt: TGTGCCAGTAGTGCTCGGGACAGTCGGGCGTCCTACGAGCAGTACTTC

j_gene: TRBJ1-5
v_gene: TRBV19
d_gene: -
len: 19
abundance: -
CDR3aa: CASSSTGVLRGASNQPQHF
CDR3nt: TGTGCCAGTAGTAGCACGGGAGTTCTCAGGGGCGCCTCCAATCAGCCCCAGCATTTT

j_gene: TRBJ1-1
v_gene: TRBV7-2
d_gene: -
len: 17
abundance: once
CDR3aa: CASSLVFLGPEDTEAFF
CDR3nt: TGTGCCAGCAGCTTAGTGTTTTTGGGCCCGGAGGACACTGAAGCTTTCTTT

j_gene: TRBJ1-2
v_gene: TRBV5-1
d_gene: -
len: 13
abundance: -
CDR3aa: CASSTGQNYGYTF
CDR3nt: TGCGCCAGCAGCACCGGACAGAACTATGGCTACACCTTC

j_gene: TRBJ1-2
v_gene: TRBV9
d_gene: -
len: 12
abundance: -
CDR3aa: CASSAGSYGYTF
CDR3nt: TGTGCCAGCAGCGCGGGGAGCTATGGCTACACCTTC

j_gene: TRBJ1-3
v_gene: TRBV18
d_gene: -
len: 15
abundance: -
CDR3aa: CASSPSRNSGNTIYF
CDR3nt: TGTGCCAGCTCACCAAGCAGGAACTCTGGAAACACCATATATTTT

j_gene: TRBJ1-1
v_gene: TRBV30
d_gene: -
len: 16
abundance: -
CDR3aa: CAWSVLPGNRGAEAFF
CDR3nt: TGTGCCTGGAGTGTACTCCCAGGGAACCGCGGCGCTGAAGCTTTCTTT

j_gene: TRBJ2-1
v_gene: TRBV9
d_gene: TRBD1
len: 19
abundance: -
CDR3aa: CASSSTPGQGSISYNEQFF
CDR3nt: TGTGCCAGCAGCTCCACACCGGGACAGGGATCGATCTCCTACAATGAGCAGTTCTTC

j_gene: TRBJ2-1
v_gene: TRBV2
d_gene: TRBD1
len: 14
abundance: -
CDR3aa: CASSERGQFNEQFF
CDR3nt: TGTGCCAGCAGTGAAAGGGGACAGTTCAATGAGCAGTTCTTC

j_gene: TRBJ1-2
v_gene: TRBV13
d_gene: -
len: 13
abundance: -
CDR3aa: CASSLFGARGYTF
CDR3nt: TGTGCCAGCAGCTTATTTGGGGCGCGGGGCTACACCTTC

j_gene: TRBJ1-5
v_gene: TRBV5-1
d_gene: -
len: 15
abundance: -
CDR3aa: CASSFDGQGSQPQHF
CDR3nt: TGCGCCAGCAGCTTCGATGGCCAGGGATCCCAGCCCCAGCATTTT

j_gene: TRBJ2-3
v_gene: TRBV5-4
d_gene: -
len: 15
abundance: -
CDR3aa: CASSLAGGLADTQYF
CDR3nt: TGTGCCAGCAGCTTGGCCGGCGGATTAGCGGATACGCAGTATTTT

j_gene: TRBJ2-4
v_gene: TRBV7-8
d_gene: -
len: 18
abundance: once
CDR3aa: CASSHISGSILAKNIQYF
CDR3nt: TGTGCCAGCAGCCACATCTCGGGCTCTATACTAGCCAAAAACATTCAGTACTTC

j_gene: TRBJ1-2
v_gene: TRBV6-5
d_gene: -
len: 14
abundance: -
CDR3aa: CASSGHRSLHGYTF
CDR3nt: TGTGCCAGCAGCGGACACCGGTCTCTTCATGGCTACACCTTC

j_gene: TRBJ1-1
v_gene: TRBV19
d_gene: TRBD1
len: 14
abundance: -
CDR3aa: CASLSGQANTEAFF
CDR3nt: TGTGCCAGTTTAAGCGGACAGGCGAACACTGAAGCTTTCTTT

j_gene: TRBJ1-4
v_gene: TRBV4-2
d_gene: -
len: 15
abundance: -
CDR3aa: CASSQVIGEDEKLFF
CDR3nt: TGTGCCAGCAGCCAAGTGATAGGGGAAGACGAAAAACTGTTTTTT

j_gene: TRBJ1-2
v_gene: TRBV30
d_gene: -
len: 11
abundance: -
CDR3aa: CAYRANYGYTF
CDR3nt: TGTGCCTACCGGGCCAACTATGGCTACACCTTC

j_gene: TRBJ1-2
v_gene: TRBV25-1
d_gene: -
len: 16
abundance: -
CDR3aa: CASSEPPGRLSAGYTF
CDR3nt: TGTGCCAGCAGTGAGCCGCCGGGACGGTTAAGCGCTGGCTACACCTTC

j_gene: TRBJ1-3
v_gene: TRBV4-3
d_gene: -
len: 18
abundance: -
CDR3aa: CASSQAGAPKLAGNTIYF
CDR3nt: TGCGCCAGCAGCCAAGCCGGGGCCCCCAAGTTGGCTGGAAACACCATATATTTT

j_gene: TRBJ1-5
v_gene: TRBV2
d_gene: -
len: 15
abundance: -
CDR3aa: CASKSRAAFNQPQHF
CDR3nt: TGTGCCAGCAAATCTAGGGCAGCGTTCAATCAGCCCCAGCATTTT

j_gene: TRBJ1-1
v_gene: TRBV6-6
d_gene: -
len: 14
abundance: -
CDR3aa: CASSYRGGVSEAFF
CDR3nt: TGTGCCAGCAGTTACCGGGGTGGGGTATCTGAAGCTTTCTTT

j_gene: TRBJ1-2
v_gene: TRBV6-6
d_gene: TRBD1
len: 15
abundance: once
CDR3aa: CASRATGSGKHGYTF
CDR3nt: TGTGCCAGCAGAGCGACAGGGTCTGGTAAACATGGCTACACCTTC

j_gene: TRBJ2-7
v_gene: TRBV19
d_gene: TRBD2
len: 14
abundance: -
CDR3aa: CASSLAGQTYEQYF
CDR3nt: TGTGCCAGTAGCTTAGCGGGACAAACCTACGAGCAGTACTTC

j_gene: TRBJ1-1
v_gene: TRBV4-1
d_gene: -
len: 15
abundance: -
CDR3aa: CASSQDIGRPTGAFF
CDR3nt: TGCGCCAGCAGCCAAGATATTGGCAGGCCTACTGGAGCTTTCTTT

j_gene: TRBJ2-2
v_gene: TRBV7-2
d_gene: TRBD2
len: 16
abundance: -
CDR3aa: CASSLYSGGYTGELFF
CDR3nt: TGTGCCAGCAGCTTATATAGCGGGGGGTACACCGGGGAGCTGTTTTTT

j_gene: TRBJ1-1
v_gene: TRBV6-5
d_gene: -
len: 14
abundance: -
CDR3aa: CASSSRRVNTEAFF
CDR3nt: TGTGCCAGCAGTTCCCGCAGGGTTAACACTGAAGCTTTCTTT

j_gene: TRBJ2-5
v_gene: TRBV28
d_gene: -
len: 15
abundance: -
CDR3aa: CASSPRGGGQETQYF
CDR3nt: TGTGCCAGCAGTCCCAGAGGGGGAGGGCAAGAGACCCAGTACTTC

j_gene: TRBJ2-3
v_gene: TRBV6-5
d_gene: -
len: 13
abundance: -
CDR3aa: CASSEALRNTQYF
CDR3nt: TGTGCCAGCAGTGAAGCGCTTCGGAATACGCAGTATTTT

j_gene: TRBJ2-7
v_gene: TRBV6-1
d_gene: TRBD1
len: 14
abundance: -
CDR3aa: CASSEQGASYEQYF
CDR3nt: TGTGCCAGCAGTGAACAGGGGGCCTCCTACGAGCAGTACTTC

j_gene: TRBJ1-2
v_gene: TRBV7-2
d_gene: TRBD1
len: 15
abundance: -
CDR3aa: CASSFHDIGTGGYTF
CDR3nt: TGTGCCAGCAGCTTCCATGACATAGGGACAGGGGGCTACACCTTC

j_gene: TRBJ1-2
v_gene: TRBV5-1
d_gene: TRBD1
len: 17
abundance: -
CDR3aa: CASSPGDRGLKNYGYTF
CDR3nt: TGCGCCAGCAGCCCTGGGGACAGGGGGCTTAAAAACTATGGCTACACCTTC

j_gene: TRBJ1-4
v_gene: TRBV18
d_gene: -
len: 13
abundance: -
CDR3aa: CASSPPSNEKLFF
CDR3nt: TGTGCCAGCTCACCACCGAGTAATGAAAAACTGTTTTTT

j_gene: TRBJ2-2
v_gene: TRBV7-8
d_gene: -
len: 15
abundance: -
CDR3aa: CASSLLPAEGGELFF
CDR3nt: TGTGCCAGCAGCTTACTTCCTGCTGAAGGCGGGGAGCTGTTTTTT

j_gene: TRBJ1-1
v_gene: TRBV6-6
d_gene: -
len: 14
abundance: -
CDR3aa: CASSYSMGGTEAFF
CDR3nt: TGTGCCAGCAGTTACTCCATGGGGGGCACTGAAGCTTTCTTT

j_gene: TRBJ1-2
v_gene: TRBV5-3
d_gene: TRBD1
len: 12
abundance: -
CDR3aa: CARRVDRSGYTF
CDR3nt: TGTGCCAGAAGGGTGGACAGGAGTGGCTACACCTTC